Each of the 30 T cell receptor beta chains below was sequenced from the same sample in a study of blood T cell repertoires in COVID-19. Data came from immunoSEQ multiplex PCR; TCRdb stores just in-frame clones and leaves some out. This table holds around 28,000 clones, more than 70% found once. Source material: peripheral blood. The receptors here all came from a human donor in a cohort sampled during active COVID-19.

The rearrangement links TRBV29-1 to TRBJ1-2; 7 bases are shared with TRBD1. This CDR3 has 12 residues. After removal of 4 bases from V and 8 bases from J, the junction contained 7 bases not matched to a gene. Germline V lookup: CDR1 SQVTM, CDR2 ANQGSEA. For the CDR3, the DNA is TGCAGCGTTGCGACAGGGTTAGGGGGCTACACCTTC. Protein product: CSVATGLGGYTF.

This clone was recorded only once. In DNA, the CDR3 is TGTGCCAGCAGCTCCCCCTCCGGGACAGTCTATGGCTACACCTTC. Amino acid sequence: CASSSPSGTVYGYTF. The V and J genes are TRBV7-2 and TRBJ1-2; 7 nucleotides align to TRBD1. CDR3 length: 15 amino acids. Per germline, CDR1 SGHTA and CDR2 FQGNSA. Trimming removed 4 bases from V and 4 bases from J; junction bases left unmatched: 9.

This rearrangement joins TRBV3-1 (or the pseudogene TRBV3-2) to TRBJ2-3, with 11 bases identical to TRBD2. The CDR3 has 17 residues. Germline CDR1 LGHDT, CDR2 YNNKEL (reference sequence). Losses at the gene ends were 1 base for V and 3 bases for J; bases not matched to a gene: 6. In nucleotides, the CDR3 is TGTGCCAGCAGCCAAGGCTTAGCGGGGGGGCGGACAGATACGCAGTATTTT. Protein product: CASSQGLAGGRTDTQYF.

This clone was seen a few times. The gene calls are TRBV19 and TRBJ2-1; no reliable D call. Germline loops: CDR1 LNHDA, CDR2 SQIVND (reference sequence). Trimming stripped 3 bases from V and 8 bases from J, with 5 bases between. CDR3 length: 11 residues. The CDR3 reads CASSILYEQFF. CDR3 coding DNA: TGTGCCAGTAGTATTCTGTATGAGCAGTTCTTC.

V and J are TRBV19 and TRBJ1-2, with 10 nucleotides matching TRBD1. This CDR3 is built from 15 residues. Germline V CDR1 and CDR2: LNHDA, SQIVND (reference sequence). The junction had 6 bases not matched to a gene; V was cut back by 4 bases and J by 4 bases. The CDR3 sequence: CASSTGQGVVYGYTF. The CDR3, as DNA: TGTGCCAGTAGTACCGGACAGGGGGTCGTCTATGGCTACACCTTC. The whole variable domain, remainder taken from reference TRBV19 and TRBJ1-2, is DGGITQSPKYLFRKEGQNVTLSCEQNLNHDAMYWYRQDPGQGLRLIYYSQIVNDFQKGDIAEGYSVSREKKESFPLTVTSAQKNPTAFYLCASSTGQGVVYGYTFGSGTRLTVV.

The V gene is TRBV5-4, the J gene TRBJ2-7; TRBD2 agrees at 9 bases. The J segment lost 7 bases and the V segment lost 4 bases, leaving 6 bases of the junction unmatched. Germline values: CDR1 SGHNT, CDR2 YYREEE (reference sequence). This CDR3 region has 13 residues. CDR3 nucleotide sequence: TGTGCCAGCAGCCCTATAGCGGGGGAGGAGCAGTACTTC. Translation gives CASSPIAGEEQYF.

CDR3 residues: CASSPQGGVGELFF. The DNA for the CDR3 is TGCGCCAGCAGCCCACAGGGAGGGGTCGGGGAGCTGTTTTTT. This chain connects TRBV5-1 to TRBJ2-2; D is perhaps TRBD2 (7 bases). The CDR3 covers 14 residues. Germline V CDR1 and CDR2: SGHRS, YFSETQ. V shed 4 bases and J shed 7 bases, with 14 bases lying between them.

This chain connects TRBV6-2 or TRBV6-3 to TRBJ1-1, with D possibly TRBD1 on 6 matching bases. The germline V gene encodes CDR1 MNHEY and CDR2 SVGEGT. Trimming shortened V by 3 bases and J by 3 bases, and 17 bases separated the two germline ends. The CDR3 is made up of 16 amino acids. The DNA of the CDR3 is TGTGCCAGCAGTTATACCGGGACAAAGAGTTACACTGAAGCTTTCTTT. It specifies CASSYTGTKSYTEAFF.

This chain connects TRBV27 to TRBJ2-7; 9 bases are a match to TRBD1. CDR1 and CDR2 (germline): MNHEY, SMNVEV (reference sequence). The CDR3 is made up of 15 amino acids. After removal of 5 bases from V and 4 bases from J, the junction contained 9 bases not matched to a gene. CDR3 DNA: TGTGCCAGCAGTATAAGAGGGACAGGGCCTTACGAGCAGTACTTC. It specifies CASSIRGTGPYEQYF.

This clone appeared once. V and J are TRBV25-1 and TRBJ2-4; 7 bases agree with TRBD2. Losses at the gene ends were 2 bases for V and 7 bases for J; bases not matched to a gene: 2. The CDR3 has 13 residues. Germline V lookup: CDR1 MGHDK, CDR2 SYGVNS. CDR3 sequence reads: CASSEVGGNIQYF. DNA for the CDR3: TGTGCCAGCAGTGAAGTGGGGGGGAACATTCAGTACTTC.

The gene calls are TRBV7-3 and TRBJ2-1; D perhaps matches TRBD1 (5 bases). V lost 5 bases and J lost 7, with 15 bases in between. The CDR3 is made up of 14 amino acids. Germline lookup yields CDR1 SGHTA and CDR2 FQGTGA. The CDR3 nucleotides are TGTGCCAGCAGCCCCCCACAGGCTGGGAATGAGCAGTTCTTC. It specifies CASSPPQAGNEQFF.

The CDR3 nucleotides read TGTGCCAGCAGTTTCATGGGGACAGGAGATTTTGTCTACACCTTC. This codes for CASSFMGTGDFVYTF. The rearrangement links TRBV27 to TRBJ1-2, with 8 nucleotides matching TRBD1. Germline CDR1 MNHEY, CDR2 SMNVEV (reference sequence). Trimming cost V 3 bases and J 10 bases; bases outside gene matches: 13. The CDR3 runs to 15 residues.

The chain couples TRBV2 to TRBJ1-1; no clear D. V was cut by 8 bases and J by 1 base, with 14 bases left in between. The CDR3 sequence is 14 residues long. The V gene's germline CDR1 is SNHLY and CDR2 FYNNEI. The CDR3 DNA follows: TGTGCCAGCTTATACGGGATAAAGAACACTGAAGCTTTCTTT. Translating gives CASLYGIKNTEAFF. Together with reference TRBV2 and TRBJ1-1, the CDR3 gives the full variable domain: EPEVTQTPSHQVTQMGQEVILRCVPISNHLYFYWYRQILGQKVEFLVSFYNNEISEKSEIFDDQFSVERPDGSNFTLKIRSTKLEDSAMYFCASLYGIKNTEAFFGQGTRLTVV.

The chain recombines TRBV4-3 with TRBJ2-1, with TRBD2 matching 7 bases. Germline CDR1 is LGHNA and CDR2 is YSLEER. The CDR3 spans 19 residues. V lost 0 bases, J lost 0 bases, and 11 bases stayed unmatched. DNA of the CDR3: TGCGCCAGCAGCCAAGACCTAGGGCTAGCGGAATTCTCCTACAATGAGCAGTTCTTC. It is translated as CASSQDLGLAEFSYNEQFF.

The chain carries TRBV4-3 and TRBJ1-2; D is uncertain. The V end lost 0 bases, the J end lost 1 base, and 9 bases lay between the germline ends. Germline-derived CDR1 and CDR2 are LGHNA and YSLEER. This CDR3 spans 15 amino acids. CDR3 sequence: CASSQEVAVNYGYTF. Here the CDR3 DNA reads TGCGCCAGCAGCCAAGAGGTGGCCGTTAACTATGGCTACACCTTC.

J is TRBJ2-7 and V is TRBV27, with a tentative D call TRBD1 (5 bases). Looked up from germline, CDR1 is MNHEY and CDR2 is SMNVEV (reference sequence). Trimming cost V 5 bases and J 0 bases, with 11 bases left between them. This CDR3 has 14 residues. CDR3 sequence reads: CASSRTPSSYEQYF. Here the CDR3 DNA reads TGTGCCAGCAGTCGGACACCGAGCTCCTACGAGCAGTACTTC.

This sequence joins TRBV27 and TRBJ1-1; D might be TRBD1 (6 bases). CDR3 length equals 13 residues. The germline V and J ends were trimmed by 5 bases and 1 base, with 8 bases remaining between them. The germline CDR1 and CDR2 sequences are MNHEY and SMNVEV (reference sequence). DNA of the CDR3: TGTGCCAGCAGTATACAGGGGAACACTGAAGCTTTCTTT. Translation gives CASSIQGNTEAFF.

The genes are TRBV18 and TRBJ1-1, with 11 positions matching TRBD1. This CDR3 spans 16 amino acids. The junction had 3 bases not matched to a gene; V was cut back by 3 bases and J by 0 bases. Germline assignment: CDR1 KGHSH and CDR2 LQKENI. Written as DNA, the CDR3 is TGTGCCAGCTCACCGGGACAGGGGGAGATGAACACTGAAGCTTTCTTT. This translates into CASSPGQGEMNTEAFF. The complete variable domain, with remaining parts taken from reference TRBV18 and TRBJ1-1, reads NAGVMQNPRHLVRRRGQEARLRCSPMKGHSHVYWYRQLPEEGLKFMVYLQKENIIDESGMPKERFSAEFPKEGPSILRIQQVVRGDSAAYFCASSPGQGEMNTEAFFGQGTRLTVV.

The chain combines TRBV27 with TRBJ1-4; TRBD1 aligns across 9 bases. J gave up 6 bases and V 2 bases, and 7 bases lay outside the gene matches. The CDR3 extends over 16 amino acids. Germline loops: CDR1 MNHEY, CDR2 SMNVEV (reference sequence). CDR3 amino acids: CASSLQQGAEDEKLFF. The CDR3 coding sequence is TGTGCCAGCAGTTTACAACAGGGGGCTGAGGATGAAAAACTGTTTTTT.

The genes are TRBV19 and TRBJ1-2; 7 nucleotides align to TRBD1. This CDR3 is 14 amino acids long. Germline-derived CDR1 and CDR2 are LNHDA and SQIVND (reference sequence). V lost 7 bases to trimming and J lost 3 bases; unmatched junction nucleotides: 8. In DNA, the CDR3 is TGTGCCAGTATGAACAGGGGACCCCACTATGGCTACACCTTC. It is translated as CASMNRGPHYGYTF.

The chain is built from TRBV30 and TRBJ2-7; D gene unclear. The ends were cut back, 0 bases at V and 6 bases at J, with 12 bases in the middle. Germline values: CDR1 GTSNPN, CDR2 SVGIG (reference sequence). This CDR3 contains 13 residues. The DNA of the CDR3 is TGTGCCTGGAGTGTAGAATCCTCCGGCGAGCAGTACTTC. As protein: CAWSVESSGEQYF.

The genes are TRBV11-3 and TRBJ1-5; possible D gene TRBD1, 5 bases. The CDR3 is 16 residues long. Germline V CDR1 and CDR2: SGHNT, YENEEA. V dropped 7 bases and J dropped 6 bases, with 22 bases sitting between them. This CDR3 reads CASTLTYRGSGQPQHF. The CDR3 nucleotides are TGTGCCAGCACTTTAACTTACCGGGGGAGCGGTCAGCCCCAGCATTTT.

The V and J genes are TRBV6-5 and TRBJ2-5; D unclear. V dropped 8 bases and J dropped 3 bases, with 7 bases sitting between them. Per the germline V gene, CDR1 is MNHEY and CDR2 is SVGAGI. This CDR3 spans 11 amino acids. This CDR3 reads CASRVEETQYF. For the CDR3, the DNA is TGTGCCAGCCGGGTGGAAGAGACCCAGTACTTC.

This chain joins TRBV5-1 and TRBJ1-4, with D unclear. V was trimmed by 0 bases and J by 8 bases, leaving 11 bases between them. Per germline, CDR1 SGHRS and CDR2 YFSETQ. The CDR3 is 14 amino acids. In DNA, the CDR3 is TGCGCCAGCAGCTTGGGACACCGCCAAGAAAAACTGTTTTTT. Residues: CASSLGHRQEKLFF.

A few counts support this clone. The genes are TRBV12-5 and TRBJ2-1; D gene unclear. The CDR3 runs to 11 residues. Trimming removed 6 bases from V and 8 bases from J, with 8 bases in between. Germline CDR1 LGHNT, CDR2 FRNRAP. In DNA form, the CDR3 reads TGTGCTAGTGGGTCAGAGGATGAGCAGTTCTTC. It encodes CASGSEDEQFF.

The genes are TRBV5-4 and TRBJ2-6; D possibly corresponds to TRBD1 (5 bases). Germline values: CDR1 SGHNT, CDR2 YYREEE (reference sequence). With 2 bases removed from V and 1 base from J, the gap between germline ends came to 13 bases. The CDR3 runs to 17 residues. The CDR3 reads CASSFRSGRSGANVLTF. CDR3 DNA sequence: TGTGCCAGCAGCTTTCGGTCAGGGCGTTCTGGGGCCAACGTCCTGACTTTC.

In this sample, this clone turned up once. The V gene is TRBV5-3, the J gene TRBJ2-1; possible D gene TRBD1, 5 bases. TRBV5-3 is an ORF, and what it does is uncertain. V was trimmed by 0 bases and J by 7 bases, leaving 8 bases between them. The CDR3 has 13 amino acids. The CDR3, as DNA: TGTGCCAGAAGCTTGGTTCAGGGTAATGAGCAGTTCTTC. Protein product: CARSLVQGNEQFF.

Only one count was recorded for this clone. The rearrangement links TRBV3-1 (or the pseudogene TRBV3-2) to TRBJ2-1, with 8 bases lining up with TRBD1. This CDR3 is built from 13 residues. Trimming removed 5 bases from V and 12 bases from J; junction bases left unmatched: 9. Germline CDR1 LGHDT, CDR2 YNNKEL (reference sequence). The CDR3 bases are TGTGCCAGCAGCGCCTTCCGGGACAGGCTGCAGTTCTTC. This gives the protein CASSAFRDRLQFF.

This clone was observed a few times. J is TRBJ1-5 and V is TRBV6-5; no firm D call. Germline V gives CDR1 MNHEY, CDR2 SVGAGI. The CDR3 loop spans 15 amino acids. V was clipped by 0 bases and J by 4 bases, with 10 bases between them. This chain's CDR3 is CASSYSTGLNQPQHF. CDR3 nucleotide sequence: TGTGCCAGCAGTTACTCGACGGGGTTGAATCAGCCCCAGCATTTT.

The CDR3 coding sequence is TGTGCCAGCAGCCAAACCGGGAACTATAACTATGGCTACACCTTC. Amino acids: CASSQTGNYNYGYTF. V usage is TRBV3-1 (or the pseudogene TRBV3-2) and J usage is TRBJ1-2; D is unresolved. The V gene lost 2 bases and the J gene lost 1 base, with 11 bases spanning the gap. Germline CDR1 LGHDT, CDR2 YNNKEL (reference sequence). The CDR3 spans 15 residues.